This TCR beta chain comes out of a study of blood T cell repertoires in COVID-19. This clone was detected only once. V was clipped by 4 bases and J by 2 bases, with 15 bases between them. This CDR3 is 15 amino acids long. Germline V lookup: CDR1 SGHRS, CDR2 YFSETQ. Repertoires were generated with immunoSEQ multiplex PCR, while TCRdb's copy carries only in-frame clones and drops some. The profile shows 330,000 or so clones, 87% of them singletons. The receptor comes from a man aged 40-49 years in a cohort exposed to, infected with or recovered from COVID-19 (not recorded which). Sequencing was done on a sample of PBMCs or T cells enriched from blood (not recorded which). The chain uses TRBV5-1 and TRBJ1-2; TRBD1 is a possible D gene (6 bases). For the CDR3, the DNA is TGCGCCAGCAGCCCCCCTACAGGGAGCAACTATGGCTACACCTTC. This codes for CASSPPTGSNYGYTF.